Shown below are 18 T cell receptor beta chains from a single sample sequenced in a study of blood T cell repertoires in COVID-19. Sequencing used immunoSEQ multiplex PCR; TCRdb keeps in-frame clones, though not all of them. The sample includes roughly 31,000 clones, around 87% of them seen just once. Specimen: peripheral blood. The receptor set was obtained from a man in his sixties with active COVID-19.

The V and J genes are TRBV3-1 (or the pseudogene TRBV3-2) and TRBJ2-7; TRBD2 matches at 7 bases. CDR1 and CDR2 (germline): LGHDT, YNNKEL (reference sequence). J was trimmed by 6 bases and V by 0 bases; bases with no gene match: 8. This CDR3 region has 15 residues. CDR3 region: CASSQDGGVSGEQYF. Here the CDR3 DNA reads TGTGCCAGCAGCCAAGATGGGGGGGTATCGGGCGAGCAGTACTTC.

The rearrangement joins TRBV10-3 to TRBJ1-4, with 8 bases aligning to TRBD1. Per germline, CDR1 ENHRY and CDR2 SYGVKD. The CDR3 has 15 residues. Unmatched junction bases numbered 6, after V lost 3 bases and J lost 6 bases. In DNA form, the CDR3 reads TGTGCCATCAGTGACCCAGGGGGCGGATATGAAAAACTGTTTTTT. Residues: CAISDPGGGYEKLFF.

This chain uses TRBV27 with TRBJ1-5, with D perhaps matching TRBD1 (5 bases). Germline-derived CDR1 and CDR2 are MNHEY and SMNVEV (reference sequence). There are 15 residues in the CDR3. Trimming cost V 2 bases and J 2 bases, with 10 bases left between them. The DNA of the CDR3 is TGTGCCAGCAGTTTAGGCGGGGCCGGCAATCAGCCCCAGCATTTT. This encodes CASSLGGAGNQPQHF.

The chain employs TRBV19 and TRBJ1-2; 9 bases line up with TRBD1. This CDR3 region has 18 residues. Germline CDR1 and CDR2: LNHDA and SQIVND (reference sequence). The ends lost 5 bases at V and 0 bases at J; junction bases unmatched: 13. The chain's CDR3 is CASSSSGRDRAANYGYTF. The CDR3 region has the DNA TGTGCCAGTAGTTCCTCCGGACGGGACAGGGCAGCTAACTATGGCTACACCTTC.

The chain uses TRBV6-5 and TRBJ1-2, with 8 bases identical to TRBD1. CDR1 is MNHEY, CDR2 SVGAGI, per germline. This CDR3 comprises 15 residues. V dropped 0 bases and J dropped 4; count of bases not matched to a gene: 4. The CDR3 region is CASSYSGQGTYGYTF. The CDR3 nucleotides read TGTGCCAGCAGTTACTCAGGACAGGGAACCTATGGCTACACCTTC.

This chain uses TRBV5-5 with TRBJ1-1; no reliable D call. CDR1 is SGHKS and CDR2 is YYEKEE in the germline V gene (reference sequence). This CDR3 is built from 14 residues. Between the trimmed V and J ends, which lost 6 bases and 1 base, there was a span of 13 bases. CDR3 coding DNA: TGTGCCAGCACCCTGCGGGCTCCGAACACTGAAGCTTTCTTT. The encoded protein is CASTLRAPNTEAFF.

The genes are TRBV29-1 and TRBJ2-3; perhaps TRBD1 as D (6 bases). CDR1 and CDR2 (germline): SQVTM, ANQGSEA. This CDR3 contains 16 residues. V was clipped by 1 base and J by 5 bases, with 19 bases between them. The CDR3: CSVEGGGLGVVDTQYF. The CDR3 coding sequence is TGCAGCGTTGAAGGTGGGGGCCTGGGGGTCGTAGATACGCAGTATTTT.

The rearrangement joins TRBV21-1 to TRBJ2-7; the table's D gene call, TRBD1, was not cross checked with the DNA. TRBV21-1 is listed as a pseudogene. This CDR3 has 15 amino acids. The CDR3 spells CASSTPDSYPYEQYF. The CDR3 region has the DNA TGTGCCAGCAGCACCCCGGACAGCTACCCCTACGAGCAGTACTTC.

The chain employs TRBV28 and TRBJ1-2; a possible D gene is TRBD1 (6 bases). This CDR3 comprises 13 residues. The V end lost 5 bases, the J end lost 2 bases, and 9 bases lay between the germline ends. Germline V gene sequence: CDR1 MDHEN, CDR2 SYDVKM. Here the CDR3 reads CASSTDSNYGYTF. Written as DNA, the CDR3 is TGTGCCAGCAGTACGGACAGCAACTATGGCTACACCTTC.

The chain couples TRBV28 to TRBJ1-2; D may be TRBD1 (5 bases). This CDR3 comprises 14 residues. Germline values: CDR1 MDHEN, CDR2 SYDVKM. Trimming took off 6 bases at V and 5 bases at J, with 16 bases between the two ends. CDR3 loop: CASRATGVGYGYTF. For the CDR3, the DNA is TGTGCCAGCAGGGCCACGGGGGTAGGTTATGGCTACACCTTC.

The rearrangement uses TRBV10-3 and TRBJ1-1; 7 bases agree with TRBD1. The CDR3 spans 13 residues. Germline-derived CDR1 and CDR2 are ENHRY and SYGVKD. J gave up 0 bases and V 7 bases, and 2 bases lay outside the gene matches. The CDR3 DNA reads as TGTGCCATCAACAGGGGAGTGAACACTGAAGCTTTCTTT. Protein: CAINRGVNTEAFF.

J is TRBJ1-4 and V is TRBV3-1 (or the pseudogene TRBV3-2); D is unresolved. This CDR3 has 14 residues. From germline, CDR1 is LGHDT and CDR2 YNNKEL (reference sequence). V lost 6 bases and J 4 bases, leaving 12 bases between the germline ends. The CDR3 spells CASSFRTVNEKLFF. The CDR3, as DNA: TGTGCCAGCAGTTTTCGGACTGTTAATGAAAAACTGTTTTTT.

This sequence joins TRBV15 and TRBJ1-2; 9 bases map to TRBD1. The CDR3 is 13 amino acids. Trimming at V came to 9 bases and at J to 5 bases, leaving 7 bases not matched to a gene. Germline values: CDR1 LNHNV, CDR2 YYDKDF (reference sequence). Here the CDR3 reads CATTGGTDYGYTF. The DNA for the CDR3 is TGTGCCACTACAGGGGGCACAGATTATGGCTACACCTTC. Using reference TRBV15 and TRBJ1-2 for the parts outside the CDR3, the full variable domain is DAMVIQNPRYQVTQFGKPVTLSCSQTLNHNVMYWYQQKSSQAPKLLFHYYDKDFNNEADTPDNFQSRRPNTSFCFLDIRSPGLGDTAMYLCATTGGTDYGYTFGSGTRLTVV.

Only a few counts were recorded for this clone. This chain joins TRBV7-8 and TRBJ1-6; 9 nucleotides align to TRBD1. Trimming cost V 5 bases and J 13 bases; bases outside gene matches: 9. The germline V gene encodes CDR1 SGHVS and CDR2 FQNEAQ. This CDR3 region has 14 residues. The CDR3 region has the DNA TGTGCCAGCAGCGTGGACAGGGGCAGTTGGCCCCTCCACTTT. The encoded protein is CASSVDRGSWPLHF.

V and J are TRBV3-1 (or the pseudogene TRBV3-2) and TRBJ2-7, with TRBD2 matching over 8 bases. The J segment lost 4 bases and the V segment lost 4 bases, leaving 15 bases of the junction unmatched. From germline, CDR1 is LGHDT and CDR2 YNNKEL (reference sequence). The CDR3 consists of 17 residues. CDR3 protein: CASSPGGPYRTPYEQYF. CDR3 bases: TGTGCCAGCAGCCCGGGGGGGCCCTACCGGACCCCATACGAGCAGTACTTC.

The rearrangement uses TRBV3-1 (or the pseudogene TRBV3-2) and TRBJ1-2; the match to TRBD1 covers 9 bases. V was clipped by 2 bases and J by 0 bases; unmatched bases: 7. The germline gives CDR1 LGHDT, CDR2 YNNKEL (reference sequence). The CDR3 has 17 amino acids. The CDR3 protein is CASSQLKHRGPNYGYTF. The DNA of the CDR3 is TGTGCCAGCAGCCAACTGAAACACAGGGGGCCTAACTATGGCTACACCTTC.

V usage is TRBV2 and J usage is TRBJ1-5; 7 bases are shared with TRBD1. Germline CDR1 is SNHLY and CDR2 is FYNNEI. The CDR3 covers 14 residues. V lost 5 bases, J lost 2 bases, and 3 bases stayed unmatched. The CDR3 is CASSPGQGNQPQHF. The DNA of the CDR3 is TGTGCCAGCAGTCCCGGACAGGGCAATCAGCCCCAGCATTTT.

This rearrangement joins TRBV29-1 to TRBJ1-3; D is unresolved. Germline V lookup: CDR1 SQVTM, CDR2 ANQGSEA. The CDR3 is 13 residues long. The V and J ends lost 4 bases and 0 bases respectively, with 7 bases between them. The CDR3 DNA follows: TGCAGCGTTGCCGCCAGCTCTGGAAACACCATATATTTT. Protein: CSVAASSGNTIYF.